This T cell receptor beta chain was profiled in a study of CD8 T cells in ankylosing spondylitis. General study results and limits: Ankylosing spondylitis blood appeared to carry a characteristic TCR beta motif of roughly eight highly homologous variants.

This clonotype has only a few counts. Its cognate antigen is unknown. The germline gives CDR1 MNHEY, CDR2 SVGAGI. CDR3 length equals 17 residues. V was clipped by 2 bases and J by 2 bases; unmatched bases: 7. TCRdb redid the calling of the 5' RACE reads with MiXCR, one entry per CDR3 protein. Here the sample spans 400,000 to 450,000 distinct CDR3 sequences, approximately 17% being singletons. The gene calls are TRBV6-5 and TRBJ2-1; 9 positions match TRBD2. Sequenced: blood, either unsorted or a sorted T cell fraction (not recorded which). The source of this sequence is a male donor with ankylosing spondylitis. The CDR3 DNA follows: TGTGCCAGCAGTTACAATCTAGCGGGGACCCCCTACAATGAGCAGTTCTTC. This translates into CASSYNLAGTPYNEQFF.